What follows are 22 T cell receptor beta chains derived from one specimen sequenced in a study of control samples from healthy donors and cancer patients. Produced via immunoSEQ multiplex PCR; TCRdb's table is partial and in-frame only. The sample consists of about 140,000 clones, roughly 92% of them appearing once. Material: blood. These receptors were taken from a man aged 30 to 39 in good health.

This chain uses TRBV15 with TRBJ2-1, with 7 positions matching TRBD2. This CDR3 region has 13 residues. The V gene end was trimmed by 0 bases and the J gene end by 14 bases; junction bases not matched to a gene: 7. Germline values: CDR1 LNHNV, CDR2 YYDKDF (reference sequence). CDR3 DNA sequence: TGTGCCACCAGCAGAGATGGACTAGGGTTCGAGTTCTTC. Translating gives CATSRDGLGFEFF.

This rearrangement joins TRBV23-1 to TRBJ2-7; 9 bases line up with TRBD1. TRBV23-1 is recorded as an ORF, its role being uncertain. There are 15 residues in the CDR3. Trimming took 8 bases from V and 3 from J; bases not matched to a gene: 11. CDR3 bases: TGCGCCAGCCGCCTGTCGCGGACAGGGGACTACGAGCAGTACTTC. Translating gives CASRLSRTGDYEQYF.

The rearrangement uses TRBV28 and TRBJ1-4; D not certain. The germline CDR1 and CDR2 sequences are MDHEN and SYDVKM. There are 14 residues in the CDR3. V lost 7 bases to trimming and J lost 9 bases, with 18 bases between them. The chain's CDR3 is CASTPRHPGKKLFF. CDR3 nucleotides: TGTGCCAGCACCCCGAGGCACCCAGGAAAAAAACTGTTTTTT.

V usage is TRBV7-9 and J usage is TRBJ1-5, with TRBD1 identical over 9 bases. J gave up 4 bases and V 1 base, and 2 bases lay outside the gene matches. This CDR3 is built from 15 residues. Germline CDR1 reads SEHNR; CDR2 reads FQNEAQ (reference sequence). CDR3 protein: CASSLDGTGNQPQHF. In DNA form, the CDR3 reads TGTGCCAGCAGCTTAGATGGGACAGGGAATCAGCCCCAGCATTTT. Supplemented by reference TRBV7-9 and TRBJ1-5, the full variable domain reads DTGVSQNPRHKITKRGQNVTFRCDPISEHNRLYWYRQTLGQGPEFLTYFQNEAQLEKSRLLSDRFSAERPKGSFSTLEIQRTEQGDSAMYLCASSLDGTGNQPQHFGDGTRLSIL.

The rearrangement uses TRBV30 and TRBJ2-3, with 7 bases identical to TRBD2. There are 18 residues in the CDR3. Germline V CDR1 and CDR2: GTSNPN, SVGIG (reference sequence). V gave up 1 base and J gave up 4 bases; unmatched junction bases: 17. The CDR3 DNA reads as TGTGCCTGGAGTGGGACCCCCCATGGAGCGGGACTCGCAGATACGCAGTATTTT. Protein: CAWSGTPHGAGLADTQYF. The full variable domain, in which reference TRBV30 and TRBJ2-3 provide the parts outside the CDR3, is SQTIHQWPATLVQPVGSPLSLECTVEGTSNPNLYWYRQAAGRGLQLLFYSVGIGQISSEVPQNLSASRPQDRQFILSSKKLLLSDSGFYLCAWSGTPHGAGLADTQYFGPGTRLTVL.

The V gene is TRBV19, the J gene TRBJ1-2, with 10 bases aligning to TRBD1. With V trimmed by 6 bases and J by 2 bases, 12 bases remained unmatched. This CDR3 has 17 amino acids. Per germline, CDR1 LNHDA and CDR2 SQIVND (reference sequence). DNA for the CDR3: TGTGCCAGTAGCACTCTCGGGACAGGGGTAGGCAACTATGGCTACACCTTC. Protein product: CASSTLGTGVGNYGYTF.

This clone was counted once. This CDR3 reads CASSLEASTDTQYF. CDR3 bases: TGTGCCAGCAGCTTAGAGGCTAGCACAGATACGCAGTATTTT. The rearrangement links TRBV7-8 to TRBJ2-3; no definite D call. Trimming took off 1 base at V and 0 bases at J, with 5 bases between the two ends. Germline loops: CDR1 SGHVS, CDR2 FQNEAQ. The CDR3 spans 14 residues.

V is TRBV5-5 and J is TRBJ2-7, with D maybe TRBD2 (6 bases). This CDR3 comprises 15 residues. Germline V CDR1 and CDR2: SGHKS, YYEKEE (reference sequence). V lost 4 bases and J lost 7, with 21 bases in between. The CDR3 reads CASSPGVWATWEQYF. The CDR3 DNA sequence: TGTGCCAGCAGCCCGGGGGTTTGGGCAACTTGGGAGCAGTACTTC.

For the CDR3, the DNA is TGTGCCAGCAATCCCCGGTCGGGGGATACGCAGTATTTT. Residues: CASNPRSGDTQYF. The rearrangement links TRBV28 to TRBJ2-3; D might be TRBD2 (5 bases). Trimming removed 7 bases at V and 6 bases at J, with 14 bases between. This CDR3 spans 13 amino acids. The germline V gene encodes CDR1 MDHEN and CDR2 SYDVKM.

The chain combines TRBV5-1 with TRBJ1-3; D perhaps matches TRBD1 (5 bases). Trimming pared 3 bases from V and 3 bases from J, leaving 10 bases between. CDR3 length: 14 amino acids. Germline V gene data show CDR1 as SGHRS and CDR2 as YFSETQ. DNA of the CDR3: TGCGCCAGCAGCTCAGGGACGGATGGAAACACCATATATTTT. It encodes CASSSGTDGNTIYF.

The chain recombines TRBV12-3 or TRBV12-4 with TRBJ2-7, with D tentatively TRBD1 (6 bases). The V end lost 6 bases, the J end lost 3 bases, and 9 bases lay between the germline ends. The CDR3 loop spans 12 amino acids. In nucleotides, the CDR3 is TGTGCCAGCAGCCTGACAGGCTACGAGCAGTACTTC. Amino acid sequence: CASSLTGYEQYF.

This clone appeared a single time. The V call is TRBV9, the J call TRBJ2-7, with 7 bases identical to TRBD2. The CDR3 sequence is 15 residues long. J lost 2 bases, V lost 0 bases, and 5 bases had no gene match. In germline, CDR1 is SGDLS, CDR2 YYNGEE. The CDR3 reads CASSVAAGATYEQYF. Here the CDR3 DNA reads TGTGCCAGCAGCGTAGCGGCGGGAGCCACCTACGAGCAGTACTTC.

CDR3 region: CASSLSGSVYEQYF. The DNA of the CDR3 is TGTGCCAGTAGTCTAAGCGGGAGTGTCTACGAGCAGTACTTC. This chain links TRBV19 with TRBJ2-7; 8 bases line up with TRBD2. The CDR3 spans 14 residues. Per germline, CDR1 LNHDA and CDR2 SQIVND (reference sequence). The trim removed 5 bases at V and 3 bases at J, leaving 6 bases unmatched.

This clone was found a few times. The CDR3 DNA sequence: TGTGCCATCAGTGAGGACAGGGGCAACTATGGCTACACCTTC. Amino acid sequence: CAISEDRGNYGYTF. The chain employs TRBV10-3 and TRBJ1-2, with 8 nucleotides matching TRBD1. V was clipped by 2 bases and J by 2 bases; unmatched bases: 1. Germline V lookup: CDR1 ENHRY, CDR2 SYGVKD. The CDR3 totals 14 residues.

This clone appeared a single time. The CDR3 sequence: CASSKGTSGILGKETQYF. CDR3 DNA sequence: TGTGCCAGCAGCAAGGGAACTAGCGGGATTTTGGGTAAAGAGACCCAGTACTTC. The chain couples TRBV7-9 to TRBJ2-5; 10 bases agree with TRBD2. CDR3 length: 18 residues. After removal of 5 bases from V and 3 bases from J, the junction contained 15 bases not matched to a gene. CDR1 is SEHNR and CDR2 is FQNEAQ in the germline V gene (reference sequence).

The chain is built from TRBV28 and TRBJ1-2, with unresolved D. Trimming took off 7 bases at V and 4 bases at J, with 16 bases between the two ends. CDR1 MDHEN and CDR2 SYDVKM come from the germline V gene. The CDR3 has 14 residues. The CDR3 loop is CASTPPGRTYGYTF. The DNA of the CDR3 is TGTGCCAGCACCCCCCCGGGGAGGACCTATGGCTACACCTTC.

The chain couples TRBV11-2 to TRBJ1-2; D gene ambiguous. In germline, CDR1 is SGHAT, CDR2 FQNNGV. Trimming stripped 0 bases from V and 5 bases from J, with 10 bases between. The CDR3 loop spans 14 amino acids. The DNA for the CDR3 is TGTGCCAGCAGCTTAGATGGGTCAGATTATGGCTACACCTTC. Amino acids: CASSLDGSDYGYTF.

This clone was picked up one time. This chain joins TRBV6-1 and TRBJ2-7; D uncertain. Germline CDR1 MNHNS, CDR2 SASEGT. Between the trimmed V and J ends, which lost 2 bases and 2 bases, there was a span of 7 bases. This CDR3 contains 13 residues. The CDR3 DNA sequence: TGTGCCAGCAGTGAAAGGCGGACCTACGAGCAGTACTTC. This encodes CASSERRTYEQYF.

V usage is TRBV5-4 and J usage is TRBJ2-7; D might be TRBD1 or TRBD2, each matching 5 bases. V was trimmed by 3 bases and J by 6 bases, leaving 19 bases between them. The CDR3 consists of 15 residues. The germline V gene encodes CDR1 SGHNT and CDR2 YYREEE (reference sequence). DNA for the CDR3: TGTGCCAGCAGCTGGGCCCCCGGGACGGCAACCGAGCAGTACTTC. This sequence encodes CASSWAPGTATEQYF. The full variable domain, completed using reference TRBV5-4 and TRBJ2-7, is ETGVTQSPTHLIKTRGQQVTLRCSSQSGHNTVSWYQQALGQGPQFIFQYYREEENGRGNFPPRFSGLQFPNYSSELNVNALELDDSALYLCASSWAPGTATEQYFGPGTRLTVT.

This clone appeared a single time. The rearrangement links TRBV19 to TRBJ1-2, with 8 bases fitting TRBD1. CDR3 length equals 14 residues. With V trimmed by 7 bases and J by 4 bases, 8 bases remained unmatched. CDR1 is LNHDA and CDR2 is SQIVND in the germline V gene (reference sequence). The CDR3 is CASIPGTGLYGYTF. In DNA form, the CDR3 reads TGTGCCAGTATCCCTGGGACAGGACTCTATGGCTACACCTTC.

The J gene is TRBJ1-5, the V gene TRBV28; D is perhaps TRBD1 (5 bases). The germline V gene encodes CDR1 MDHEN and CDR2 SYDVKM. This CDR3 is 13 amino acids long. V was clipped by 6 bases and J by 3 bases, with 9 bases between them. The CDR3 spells CASSPGTNQPQHF. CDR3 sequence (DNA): TGTGCCAGCAGCCCTGGGACCAATCAGCCCCAGCATTTT. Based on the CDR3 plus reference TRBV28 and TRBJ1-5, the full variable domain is DVKVTQSSRYLVKRTGEKVFLECVQDMDHENMFWYRQDPGLGLRLIYFSYDVKMKEKGDIPEGYSVSREKKERFSLILESASTNQTSMYLCASSPGTNQPQHFGDGTRLSIL.

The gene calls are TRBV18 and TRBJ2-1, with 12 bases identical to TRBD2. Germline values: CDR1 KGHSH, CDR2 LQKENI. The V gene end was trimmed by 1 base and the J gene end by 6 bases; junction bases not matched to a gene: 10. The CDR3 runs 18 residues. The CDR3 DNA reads TGTGCCAGCTCACCACTAACAAAAACTAGCGGGAGGTCCAATGAGCAGTTCTTC. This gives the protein CASSPLTKTSGRSNEQFF.